The 4 T cell receptor beta chains below all came from one sample that was sequenced in a study. TCRdb re-called the RT-PCR reads through MiXCR, storing one row per CDR3 protein. The sample contains about 700,000 distinct CDR3 sequences, 12% to 15% of which appear only once. Sequenced: memory CD4+ T cells from blood. These receptors were collected from a female donor in good health, serving as a healthy control.

This clonotype was detected ten times or more. In nucleotides, the CDR3 is TGTGCCAGCAGCTTGGGGTACGCCGGGGAGCTGTTTTTT. Translation gives CASSLGYAGELFF. The chain joins TRBV11-2 to TRBJ2-2; no reliable D call. V was pared by 3 bases and J by 6 bases, with 8 bases between. This CDR3 region has 13 residues. Per germline, CDR1 SGHAT and CDR2 FQNNGV.

This clonotype was found a few times. The gene calls are TRBV7-2 and TRBJ2-1; D perhaps matches TRBD2 (5 bases). The ends were cut back, 0 bases at V and 5 bases at J, with 8 bases in the middle. Germline V gene lookup returns CDR1 SGHTA and CDR2 FQGNSA. CDR3 size: 14 residues. The CDR3 DNA is TGTGCCAGCAGCTTAGCGGGAGTTAACAATGAGCAGTTCTTC. Its protein product is CASSLAGVNNEQFF.

In this sample, this clonotype turned up many times. The gene calls are TRBV20-1 and TRBJ2-7; tentatively, D is TRBD1 (6 bases). This CDR3 has 11 residues. Germline assignment: CDR1 DFQATT and CDR2 SNEGSKA (reference sequence). The germline V and J ends were trimmed by 6 bases and 4 bases, with 10 bases remaining between them. Written as DNA, the CDR3 is TGCAGTGCCACTACAGGGTACGAGCAGTACTTC. As protein: CSATTGYEQYF.

A few counts support this clonotype. V and J are TRBV4-2 and TRBJ1-2; a weak D match, TRBD1 (6 bases). Per the germline V gene, CDR1 is LGHNA and CDR2 is YNFKEQ. V lost 1 base, J lost 7 bases, and 10 bases lay in between. This CDR3 has 13 amino acids. This CDR3 is CASSQGRGFGYTF. The CDR3 bases are TGTGCCAGCAGCCAAGGCAGGGGATTTGGCTACACCTTC.